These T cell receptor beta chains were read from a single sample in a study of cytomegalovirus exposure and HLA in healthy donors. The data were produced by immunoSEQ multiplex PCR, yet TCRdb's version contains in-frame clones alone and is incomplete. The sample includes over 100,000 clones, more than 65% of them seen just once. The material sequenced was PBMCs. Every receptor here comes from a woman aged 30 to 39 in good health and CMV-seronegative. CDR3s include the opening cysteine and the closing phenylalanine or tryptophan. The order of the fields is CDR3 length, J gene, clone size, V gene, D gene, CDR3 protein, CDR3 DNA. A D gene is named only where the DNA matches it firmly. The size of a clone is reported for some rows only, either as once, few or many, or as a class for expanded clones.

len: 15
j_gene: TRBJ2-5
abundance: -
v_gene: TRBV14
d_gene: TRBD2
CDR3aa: CASSPDRGGGETQYF
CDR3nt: TGTGCCAGCAGCCCCGACCGGGGCGGGGGAGAGACCCAGTACTTC

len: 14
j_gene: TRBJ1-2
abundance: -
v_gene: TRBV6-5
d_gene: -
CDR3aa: CASSYPGQTSGYTF
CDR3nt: TGTGCCAGCAGTTACCCGGGACAAACGAGTGGCTACACCTTC

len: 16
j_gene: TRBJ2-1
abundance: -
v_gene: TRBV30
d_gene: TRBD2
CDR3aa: CAWSGGLAGGHNEQFF
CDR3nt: TGTGCCTGGAGTGGTGGACTAGCGGGGGGGCACAATGAGCAGTTCTTC

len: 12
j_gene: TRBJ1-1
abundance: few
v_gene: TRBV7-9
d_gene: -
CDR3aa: CASRGLGDEAFF
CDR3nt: TGTGCCAGCAGAGGACTCGGGGATGAAGCTTTCTTT

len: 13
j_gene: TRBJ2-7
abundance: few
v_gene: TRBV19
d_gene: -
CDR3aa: CASSMGLGYEQYF
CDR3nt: TGTGCCAGTAGTATGGGCCTTGGATACGAGCAGTACTTC

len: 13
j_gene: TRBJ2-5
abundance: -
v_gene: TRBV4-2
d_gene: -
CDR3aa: CASSQDDGETQYF
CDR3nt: TGTGCCAGCAGCCAAGATGACGGGGAGACCCAGTACTTC

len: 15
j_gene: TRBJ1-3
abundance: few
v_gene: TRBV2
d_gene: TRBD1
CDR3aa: CASSAGGSSGNTIYF
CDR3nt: TGTGCCAGCAGTGCAGGGGGATCCTCTGGAAACACCATATATTTT

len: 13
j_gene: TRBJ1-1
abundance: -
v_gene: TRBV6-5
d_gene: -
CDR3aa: CASGFGGGTEAFF
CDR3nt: TGTGCCAGCGGCTTTGGGGGGGGAACTGAAGCTTTCTTT

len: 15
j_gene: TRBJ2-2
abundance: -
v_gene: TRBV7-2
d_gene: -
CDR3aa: CASSPWTVWTGELFF
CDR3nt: TGTGCCAGCAGCCCCTGGACAGTATGGACCGGGGAGCTGTTTTTT

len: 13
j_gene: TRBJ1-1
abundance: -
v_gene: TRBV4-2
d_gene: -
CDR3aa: CASSRSGNTEAFF
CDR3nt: TGTGCCAGCAGTCGTTCGGGTAACACTGAAGCTTTCTTT

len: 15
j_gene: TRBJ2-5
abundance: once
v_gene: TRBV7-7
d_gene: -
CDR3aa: CASSLLSGQQETQYF
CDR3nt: TGTGCCAGCAGCTTATTGTCTGGGCAGCAAGAGACCCAGTACTTC

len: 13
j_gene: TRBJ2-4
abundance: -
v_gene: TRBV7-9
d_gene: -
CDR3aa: CASSSSGFEVQYF
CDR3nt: TGTGCCAGCAGCTCCTCGGGATTCGAGGTTCAGTACTTC

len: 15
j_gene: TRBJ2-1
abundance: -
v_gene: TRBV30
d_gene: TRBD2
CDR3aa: CAWSVTGGTYNEQFF
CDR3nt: TGTGCCTGGAGTGTAACCGGGGGGACCTACAATGAGCAGTTCTTC

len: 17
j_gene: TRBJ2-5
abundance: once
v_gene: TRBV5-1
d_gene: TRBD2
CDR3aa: CASSLGATSGSGETQYF
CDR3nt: TGCGCCAGCAGCTTGGGGGCGACTAGCGGGAGTGGAGAGACCCAGTACTTC

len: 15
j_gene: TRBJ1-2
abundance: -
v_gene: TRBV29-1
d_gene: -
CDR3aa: CSVSPGQGSNYGYTF
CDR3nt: TGCAGCGTTTCCCCGGGACAAGGGAGTAACTATGGCTACACCTTC

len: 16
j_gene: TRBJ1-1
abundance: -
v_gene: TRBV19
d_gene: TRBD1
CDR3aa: CASSTGTGVFGTEAFF
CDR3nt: TGTGCCAGTAGTACCGGGACAGGGGTTTTTGGCACTGAAGCTTTCTTT

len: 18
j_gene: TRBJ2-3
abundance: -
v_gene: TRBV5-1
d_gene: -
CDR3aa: CASSLIPGLPASTDTQYF
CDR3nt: TGCGCCAGCAGCTTAATACCGGGACTTCCAGCTAGCACAGATACGCAGTATTTT

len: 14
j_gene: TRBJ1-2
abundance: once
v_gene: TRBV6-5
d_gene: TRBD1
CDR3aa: CASSYDRANYGYTF
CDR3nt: TGTGCCAGCAGTTACGACAGGGCTAACTATGGCTACACCTTC

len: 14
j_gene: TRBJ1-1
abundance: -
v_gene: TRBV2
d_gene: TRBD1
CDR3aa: CASRQGKWNTEAFF
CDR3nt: TGTGCCAGCCGACAGGGAAAATGGAACACTGAAGCTTTCTTT

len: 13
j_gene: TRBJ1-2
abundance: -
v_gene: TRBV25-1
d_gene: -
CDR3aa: CASSGGGYYGYTF
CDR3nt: TGTGCCAGCAGTGGGGGGGGCTACTATGGCTACACCTTC